Below, 30 T cell receptor beta chains from the same sample are listed, as sequenced in a study of T cell responses to AZD1222 COVID-19 vaccine. Libraries were prepared by immunoSEQ multiplex PCR; TCRdb keeps only in-frame clonotypes and omits some of them. Of around 200,000 clones in the sample, more than 70% are singletons; the top ten hold approximately 26%. The specimen was peripheral blood, collected 28 days after the second AZD1222 dose. The receptors originated from an adult who received the AZD1222 COVID-19 vaccine.

This chain connects TRBV28 to TRBJ2-7; 7 bases map to TRBD2. V trimming: 3 bases; J trimming: 1 base; junction bases outside the gene matches: 6. CDR1 is MDHEN and CDR2 is SYDVKM in the germline V gene. The CDR3 consists of 15 residues. CDR3 DNA: TGTGCCAGCAGTTTGGGCGGGAGCCAATCCTACGAGCAGTACTTC. Translated: CASSLGGSQSYEQYF. Together with reference TRBV28 and TRBJ2-7, the CDR3 gives the full variable domain: DVKVTQSSRYLVKRTGEKVFLECVQDMDHENMFWYRQDPGLGLRLIYFSYDVKMKEKGDIPEGYSVSREKKERFSLILESASTNQTSMYLCASSLGGSQSYEQYFGPGTRLTVT.

The chain employs TRBV29-1 and TRBJ2-1; TRBD2 matches 11 bases. The germline V gene encodes CDR1 SQVTM and CDR2 ANQGSEA. The junction had 9 bases not matched to a gene; V was cut back by 6 bases and J by 8 bases. The CDR3 is 14 residues long. The CDR3 DNA is TGCAGCGTAGATTCTAGCGGGAGGCTCCATGAGCAGTTCTTC. This encodes CSVDSSGRLHEQFF.

This clone showed up just once. This rearrangement joins TRBV3-1 (or the pseudogene TRBV3-2) to TRBJ2-7; TRBD2 agrees at 9 bases. V was clipped by 4 bases and J by 3 bases; unmatched bases: 13. Germline V gene data show CDR1 as LGHDT and CDR2 as YNNKEL (reference sequence). This CDR3 contains 17 residues. CDR3 sequence: CASSRLLAGNGFYEQYF. CDR3 in DNA: TGTGCCAGCAGCCGCCTGCTAGCGGGAAACGGCTTCTACGAGCAGTACTTC.

The J gene is TRBJ2-7, the V gene TRBV7-2; D gene uncertain. Germline CDR1 reads SGHTA; CDR2 reads FQGNSA. CDR3 length: 13 residues. The ends were cut back, 2 bases at V and 4 bases at J, with 9 bases in the middle. The CDR3: CASSLNSGYEQYF. CDR3 DNA sequence: TGTGCCAGCAGCTTAAATTCGGGTTACGAGCAGTACTTC.

The V and J genes are TRBV3-1 (or the pseudogene TRBV3-2) and TRBJ2-1, with D uncertain. Germline CDR1 is LGHDT and CDR2 is YNNKEL (reference sequence). This CDR3 comprises 13 residues. The ends were cut back, 0 bases at V and 8 bases at J, with 8 bases in the middle. For the CDR3, the DNA is TGTGCCAGCAGCCAAGATTGGGATCATGAGCAGTTCTTC. It specifies CASSQDWDHEQFF.

The V call is TRBV2, the J call TRBJ2-2; TRBD2 aligns across 13 bases. The V gene end was trimmed by 6 bases and the J gene end by 7 bases; junction bases not matched to a gene: 8. This CDR3 contains 16 residues. Per germline, CDR1 SNHLY and CDR2 FYNNEI. The CDR3 coding sequence is TGTGCCAGCAGGGAGGGGACTAGCGGGGTTGGCGGGGAGCTGTTTTTT. It is translated as CASREGTSGVGGELFF.

The DNA for the CDR3 is TGTGCCAGCAGTGCCGGGACAACCCTCCAGCAGTACTTC. This translates into CASSAGTTLQQYF. The genes are TRBV27 and TRBJ2-7, with TRBD1 as a possible D gene (6 bases). This CDR3 is 13 amino acids long. Between the trimmed V and J ends, which lost 5 bases and 8 bases, there was a span of 16 bases. CDR1 MNHEY and CDR2 SMNVEV come from the germline V gene (reference sequence).

V is TRBV7-3 and J is TRBJ2-3, with 9 bases fitting TRBD2. The V and J ends lost 2 bases and 4 bases, in that order; junction bases with no gene match: 4. Germline V gene lookup returns CDR1 SGHTA and CDR2 FQGTGA. The CDR3 totals 15 residues. The CDR3, as DNA: TGTGCCAGCAGCTTATTCGGCGGGAGGGCAGATACGCAGTATTTT. Its protein product is CASSLFGGRADTQYF.

This chain links TRBV6-2 or TRBV6-3 with TRBJ2-1; 9 nucleotides agree with TRBD1. Germline V gives CDR1 MNHEY, CDR2 SVGEGT. The CDR3 is 15 residues long. J gave up 1 base and V 5 bases, and 3 bases lay outside the gene matches. CDR3 protein: CASSTGQGSYNEQFF. For the CDR3, the DNA is TGTGCCAGCAGTACTGGACAGGGGTCCTACAATGAGCAGTTCTTC.

This clone has only one observation. This sequence joins TRBV3-1 (or the pseudogene TRBV3-2) and TRBJ2-3; tentatively, D is TRBD2 (6 bases). The CDR3 length is 15 residues. The germline V gene encodes CDR1 LGHDT and CDR2 YNNKEL (reference sequence). V shed 1 base and J shed 3 bases, with 11 bases lying between them. Here the CDR3 DNA reads TGTGCCAGCAGCCAAGGCGGGACGGGGACAGATACGCAGTATTTT. Translated, it gives CASSQGGTGTDTQYF.

The chain joins TRBV4-3 to TRBJ1-1; 11 positions match TRBD1. This CDR3 comprises 15 residues. Germline CDR1 is LGHNA and CDR2 is YSLEER. V was pared by 4 bases and J by 5 bases, with 6 bases of the junction left unmatched. CDR3 in amino acids: CASSPNRDRGTEAFF. DNA for the CDR3: TGCGCCAGCAGCCCTAACCGGGACAGGGGGACTGAAGCTTTCTTT.

The chain has TRBV10-2 and TRBJ2-7; D remains unclear. CDR3 length: 10 residues. Germline-derived CDR1 and CDR2 are WSHSY and SAAADI. Trimming stripped 5 bases from V and 3 bases from J, with 2 bases between. CDR3 nucleotides: TGCGCCAGCAGTTTCTACGAGCAGTACTTC. It yields the protein CASSFYEQYF.

The chain joins TRBV9 to TRBJ2-7; 14 nucleotides line up with TRBD2. The CDR3 is 17 residues long. Germline trimming cut 4 bases from V and 3 bases from J; bases unmatched to any gene: 9. Germline CDR1 is SGDLS and CDR2 is YYNGEE. The CDR3: CASSRGGTSGSDYEQYF. CDR3 DNA: TGTGCCAGCAGCAGAGGGGGGACTAGCGGGAGCGACTACGAGCAGTACTTC. Drawing the rest from reference TRBV9 and TRBJ2-7, the complete variable domain is DSGVTQTPKHLITATGQRVTLRCSPRSGDLSVYWYQQSLDQGLQFLIQYYNGEERAKGNILERFSAQQFPDLHSELNLSSLELGDSALYFCASSRGGTSGSDYEQYFGPGTRLTVT.

This clone showed up just a few times. The J gene is TRBJ2-5, the V gene TRBV7-3; D perhaps matches TRBD2 (5 bases). In germline, CDR1 is SGHTA, CDR2 FQGTGA. V gave up 3 bases and J gave up 5 bases, with 19 bases separating them. This CDR3 has 16 residues. The CDR3 sequence is CASSFGFSGTGETQYF. The DNA for the CDR3 is TGTGCCAGCAGCTTTGGGTTCAGCGGCACGGGGGAGACCCAGTACTTC.

The chain links TRBV18 to TRBJ1-5, with D possibly TRBD1 on 6 matching bases. V was cut by 1 base and J by 6 bases, with 10 bases left in between. The CDR3 is 14 residues long. The germline CDR1 and CDR2 sequences are KGHSH and LQKENI. The DNA of the CDR3 is TGTGCCAGCTCACCACAGGGGGGGGGTCAGCCCCAGCATTTT. It translates to CASSPQGGGQPQHF.

The chain has TRBV5-1 and TRBJ2-3, with TRBD1 identical over 7 bases. Trimming at V came to 1 base and at J to 1 base, leaving 6 bases not matched to a gene. CDR1 is SGHRS and CDR2 is YFSETQ in the germline V gene. CDR3 length equals 16 residues. The CDR3 here is CASSLRRGQGTDTQYF. As DNA, the CDR3 is TGCGCCAGCAGCTTGAGGCGAGGACAGGGCACAGATACGCAGTATTTT.

V usage is TRBV19 and J usage is TRBJ2-7, with 7 nucleotides matching TRBD2. Germline trimming cut 1 base from V and 6 bases from J; bases unmatched to any gene: 6. The CDR3 has 14 amino acids. The germline CDR1 and CDR2 sequences are LNHDA and SQIVND (reference sequence). The CDR3 loop is CASSIAERDSEQYF. CDR3 coding DNA: TGTGCCAGTAGTATAGCGGAGCGGGACTCCGAGCAGTACTTC.

The rearrangement joins TRBV5-5 to TRBJ1-4; 7 bases are shared with TRBD1. Germline trimming cut 3 bases from V and 3 bases from J; bases unmatched to any gene: 5. In germline, CDR1 is SGHKS, CDR2 YYEKEE (reference sequence). CDR3 size: 15 residues. DNA for the CDR3: TGTGCCAGCAGCTGGGGGACAGCCCCTAATGAAAAACTGTTTTTT. Protein: CASSWGTAPNEKLFF.

J is TRBJ2-7 and V is TRBV19; D uncertain. Deletions cut 5 bases from V and 7 bases from J, with 24 bases between. The CDR3 has 16 residues. The germline gives CDR1 LNHDA, CDR2 SQIVND (reference sequence). DNA for the CDR3: TGTGCCAGTAGTTTCGTCGCAGCCCCTACCGCTCGAGAGCAGTACTTC. This sequence encodes CASSFVAAPTAREQYF.

This chain uses TRBV7-2 with TRBJ1-1, with D possibly TRBD1 on 5 matching bases. Germline lookup yields CDR1 SGHTA and CDR2 FQGNSA. The CDR3 loop spans 15 amino acids. The ends were cut back, 7 bases at V and 0 bases at J, with 15 bases in the middle. The CDR3 nucleotides read TGTGCCAGCACCTCCTCCCACAGGATGAACACTGAAGCTTTCTTT. This encodes CASTSSHRMNTEAFF.

The V and J genes are TRBV5-5 and TRBJ2-7; no clear D gene. This CDR3 comprises 13 residues. CDR1 is SGHKS, CDR2 YYEKEE, per germline (reference sequence). V gave up 2 bases and J gave up 6 bases, with 12 bases separating them. The CDR3 is CASSLILTTEQYF. The CDR3 DNA reads as TGTGCCAGCAGCTTAATTCTTACGACCGAGCAGTACTTC. Together with reference TRBV5-5 and TRBJ2-7, the CDR3 gives the full variable domain: DAGVTQSPTHLIKTRGQQVTLRCSPISGHKSVSWYQQVLGQGPQFIFQYYEKEERGRGNFPDRFSARQFPNYSSELNVNALLLGDSALYLCASSLILTTEQYFGPGTRLTVT.

The genes are TRBV6-5 and TRBJ1-2; a weak D match, TRBD1 (5 bases). V lost 5 bases and J lost 7, with 14 bases in between. This CDR3 region has 13 residues. Germline V CDR1 and CDR2: MNHEY, SVGAGI. The CDR3 DNA reads TGTGCCAGCAGTACTAACCCGGGACTTGGCTACACCTTC. Amino acids: CASSTNPGLGYTF.

This rearrangement joins TRBV28 to TRBJ2-7; the match to TRBD2 covers 7 bases. Germline assignment: CDR1 MDHEN and CDR2 SYDVKM. J gave up 6 bases and V 6 bases, and 8 bases lay outside the gene matches. This CDR3 contains 13 residues. The CDR3: CASRWGGSGEQYF. The CDR3 DNA reads as TGTGCCAGCAGGTGGGGGGGGTCGGGCGAGCAGTACTTC.

On this clone: A read error may account for a junction end that differs from germline. The rearrangement links TRBV28 to TRBJ2-7; TRBD1 aligns across 8 bases. Germline values: CDR1 MDHEN, CDR2 SYDVKM. The CDR3 has 12 residues. Here the CDR3 reads CASRTDRVVLSF. In DNA, the CDR3 is TGTGCCAGCAGGACGGACAGGGTGGTTCTCTCCTTC.

The chain uses TRBV7-2 and TRBJ2-3; no firm D call. Looked up from germline, CDR1 is SGHTA and CDR2 is FQGNSA. The CDR3 runs 15 residues. V was shortened by 4 bases and J by 0 bases, with 11 bases between the two germline ends. CDR3 DNA sequence: TGTGCCAGCAGCTACCCGATAGGGAGCACAGATACGCAGTATTTT. Translating it yields CASSYPIGSTDTQYF. Based on the CDR3 plus reference TRBV7-2 and TRBJ2-3, the full variable domain is GAGVSQSPSNKVTEKGKDVELRCDPISGHTALYWYRQSLGQGLEFLIYFQGNSAPDKSGLPSDRFSAERTGGSVSTLTIQRTQQEDSAVYLCASSYPIGSTDTQYFGPGTRLTVL.

The V gene is TRBV27, the J gene TRBJ2-2; possible D gene TRBD2, 6 bases. V was cut by 7 bases and J by 5 bases, with 17 bases left in between. Germline lookup yields CDR1 MNHEY and CDR2 SMNVEV (reference sequence). The CDR3 has 15 amino acids. The CDR3 loop is CASNLLAGETGELFF. The CDR3 DNA is TGTGCCAGCAACTTACTAGCCGGGGAGACCGGGGAGCTGTTTTTT.

Only one count was recorded for this clone. V usage is TRBV7-9 and J usage is TRBJ2-5; D could derive from TRBD1 or TRBD2 (6 bases each). The V end was cut by 2 bases, the J end by 2 bases, with 15 bases between. CDR3 size: 16 residues. Germline V gene data show CDR1 as SEHNR and CDR2 as FQNEAQ (reference sequence). In DNA form, the CDR3 reads TGTGCCAGCAGCTTACGTTCGGGGGCTCTACAAGAGACCCAGTACTTC. It translates to CASSLRSGALQETQYF.

The chain joins TRBV18 to TRBJ2-5, with a weak D call TRBD2 (5 bases). V lost 3 bases, J lost 1 base, and 12 bases lay in between. The germline gives CDR1 KGHSH, CDR2 LQKENI. This CDR3 region has 15 residues. The CDR3 reads CASSPFASGQETQYF. Here the CDR3 DNA reads TGTGCCAGCTCACCTTTCGCAAGCGGCCAAGAGACCCAGTACTTC.

V and J are TRBV27 and TRBJ2-2; 10 nucleotides agree with TRBD1. V was clipped by 6 bases and J by 6 bases; unmatched bases: 10. This CDR3 has 16 amino acids. Germline CDR1 and CDR2: MNHEY and SMNVEV (reference sequence). CDR3 sequence (DNA): TGTGCCAGCAGACAACGGACAGGGGGACCCCCCGGGGAGCTGTTTTTT. As protein: CASRQRTGGPPGELFF.

The chain has TRBV11-2 and TRBJ2-7; TRBD1 aligns across 8 bases. Germline V lookup: CDR1 SGHAT, CDR2 FQNNGV. V trimming: 5 bases; J trimming: 4 bases; junction bases outside the gene matches: 10. The length of the CDR3 is 15 residues. As DNA, the CDR3 is TGTGCCAGCAGCCCCCAGGGGGCTGGTTTTTACGAGCAGTACTTC. It codes for CASSPQGAGFYEQYF.